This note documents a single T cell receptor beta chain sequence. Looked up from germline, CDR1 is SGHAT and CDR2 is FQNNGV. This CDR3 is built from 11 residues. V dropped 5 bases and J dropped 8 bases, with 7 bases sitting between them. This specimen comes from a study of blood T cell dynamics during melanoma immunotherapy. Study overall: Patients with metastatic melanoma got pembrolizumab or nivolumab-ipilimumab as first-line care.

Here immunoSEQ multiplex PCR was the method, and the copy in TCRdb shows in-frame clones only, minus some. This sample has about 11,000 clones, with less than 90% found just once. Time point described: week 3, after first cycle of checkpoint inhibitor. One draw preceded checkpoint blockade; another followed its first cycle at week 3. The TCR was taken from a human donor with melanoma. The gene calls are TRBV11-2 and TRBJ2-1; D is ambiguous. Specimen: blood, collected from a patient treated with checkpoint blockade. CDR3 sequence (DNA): TGTGCCAGCAGCCCCTCGCATGAGCAGTTCTTC. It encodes CASSPSHEQFF.